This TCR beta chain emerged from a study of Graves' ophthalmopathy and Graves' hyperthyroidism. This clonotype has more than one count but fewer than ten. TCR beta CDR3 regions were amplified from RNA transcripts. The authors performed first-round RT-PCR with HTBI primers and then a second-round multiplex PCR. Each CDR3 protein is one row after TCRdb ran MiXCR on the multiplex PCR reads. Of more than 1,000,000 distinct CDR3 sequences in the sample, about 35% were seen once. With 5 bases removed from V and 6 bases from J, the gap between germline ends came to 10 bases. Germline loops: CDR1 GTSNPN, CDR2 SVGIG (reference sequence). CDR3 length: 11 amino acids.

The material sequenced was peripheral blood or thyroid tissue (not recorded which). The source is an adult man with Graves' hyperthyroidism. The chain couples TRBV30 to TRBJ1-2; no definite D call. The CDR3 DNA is TGTGCCTGGGAGGTTAGAGATGGCTACACCTTC. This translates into CAWEVRDGYTF.